This is a list of T cell receptor beta chains from one sample in a study of human T cells and chemical hapten exposure. Using its own MiXCR run on the RACE reads, TCRdb lists one record per CDR3 protein. The repertoire holds some 250,000 distinct CDR3 sequences, with just under 8% as singletons. Specimen: whole blood, collected in connection with sensitization to the hapten diphenylcyclopropenone (DPC). Receptor source: a man aged 18 to 35 with alopecia areata. Some clones in this sample may be carry-over from other donors' samples. Both conserved end residues are part of each CDR3. Fields, in order: D gene, J gene, clone size, V gene, CDR3 DNA, CDR3 protein. A D gene is named only where the DNA matches it firmly. Only some rows state a clone size, as once, few, many or a class for expanded clones.

NA,TRBJ1-1,many,TRBV29-1,TGCAGCGGAGAGGACGCCCGCCGTGGGAGCACTGAAGCTTTCTTT,CSGEDARRGSTEAFF
NA,TRBJ2-1,NA,TRBV10-3,TGTGCCATCAGTGAGCCAGACGGTGAGCAGTTCTTC,CAISEPDGEQFF
TRBD1,TRBJ2-7,NA,TRBV4-3,TGCGCCAGCAGCCAAGACCACAGGGGGTACTCCTACGAGCAGTACTTC,CASSQDHRGYSYEQYF
NA,TRBJ1-3,few,TRBV7-2,TGTGCCAGCAGCAGTCAGGGGAATGGAGGAAACACCATATATTTT,CASSSQGNGGNTIYF
TRBD1,TRBJ2-1,few,TRBV2,TGTGCCAGCAGTGAAGATGGACAGGGATTACGGGTGGTCAACGACAATGAGCAGTTCTTC,CASSEDGQGLRVVNDNEQFF
NA,TRBJ1-1,NA,TRBV29-1,TGCAGCGTTGCAGGTGGAGGCACTGAAGCTTTCTTT,CSVAGGGTEAFF
TRBD1,TRBJ1-4,many,TRBV7-2,TGTGCCAGCAGCTTAAGGGGGCGGAATGAAAAACTGTTTTTT,CASSLRGRNEKLFF
NA,TRBJ1-1,many,TRBV7-9,TGTGCCAGCAGCTTACAGGGGAACACTGAAGCTTTCTTT,CASSLQGNTEAFF
TRBD1,TRBJ2-5,NA,TRBV6-2/TRBV6-3,TGTGCCAGCAGTTACCGGGACAGGGCGGGAGAGACCCAGTACTTC,CASSYRDRAGETQYF
TRBD2,TRBJ2-7,few,TRBV20-1,TGCAGTGCCCAAGGCGCTAGCGGGTCCTACGAGCAGTACTTC,CSAQGASGSYEQYF
NA,TRBJ2-5,many,TRBV20-1,TGCAGTGCTAGGGTCGCGGGGACAGAGACCCAGTACTTC,CSARVAGTETQYF
NA,TRBJ1-1,few,TRBV15,TGTGCCACCAGCAGAGACCACCCCGAAGCTTTCTTT,CATSRDHPEAFF
NA,TRBJ1-4,NA,TRBV6-5,TGTGCCAGCAGTTATACGACAGGAGTGAATGAAAAACTGTTTTTT,CASSYTTGVNEKLFF
TRBD1,TRBJ1-5,NA,TRBV28,TGTGCCAGCAGTTCCCCATCGACAGGGTCTCAGCCCCAGCATTTT,CASSSPSTGSQPQHF
NA,TRBJ1-2,few,TRBV28,TGTGCCAGCAGTTTAGGGGGTAGATCGTATGGCTACACCTTC,CASSLGGRSYGYTF
TRBD1,TRBJ1-2,NA,TRBV5-1,TGCGCCAGCAGCTTGGCCGAGACAGGGCAGGGCCTCTATGGCTACACCTTC,CASSLAETGQGLYGYTF
NA,TRBJ2-1,NA,TRBV10-3,TGTGCCATCAGGACAGAGACAGCCCTATACAATGAGCAGTTCTTC,CAIRTETALYNEQFF
TRBD1,TRBJ1-1,few,TRBV5-6,TGTGCCAGCAGTCCGGACAGGGGGCTAAAAGCTTTCTTT,CASSPDRGLKAFF
NA,TRBJ1-1,few,TRBV7-6,TGTGCCAGCAGCCCGTATACAGGGAACACTGAAGCTTTCTTT,CASSPYTGNTEAFF
TRBD1,TRBJ1-2,many,TRBV5-1,TGCGCCAGCAGCCCGCCGACAGGGGATGGCTACACCTTC,CASSPPTGDGYTF
NA,TRBJ2-2,few,TRBV12-3/TRBV12-4,TGTGCCAGCAGTTTCCCCCTAGGGACGGGCACCGGGGAGCTGTTTTTT,CASSFPLGTGTGELFF
TRBD1,TRBJ2-3,few,TRBV5-1,TGCGCCAGCAGCCTTGCCGGGACAGGGCTTCCAGATACGCAGTATTTT,CASSLAGTGLPDTQYF
NA,TRBJ2-7,few,TRBV5-1,TGCGCCAGCAGCTTAACGGACGGATACTACTACGAGCAGTACTTC,CASSLTDGYYYEQYF
NA,TRBJ1-1,few,TRBV20-1,TGCAGTGCTAGACCGGGGCTGAACACTGAAGCTTTCTTT,CSARPGLNTEAFF
NA,TRBJ2-7,NA,TRBV6-6,TGTGCCAGCAGTCCCCCAGGTTCCTCCTACGAGCAGTACTTC,CASSPPGSSYEQYF
NA,TRBJ1-5,NA,TRBV6-5,TGTGCCAGCAGCGGGACATCCCTTGGATCCCAGCATTTT,CASSGTSLGSQHF
NA,TRBJ1-1,few,TRBV27,TGTGCCAGCAGTCCTCGCGCAGGGTTTAACACTGAAGCTTTCTTT,CASSPRAGFNTEAFF
NA,TRBJ1-4,many,TRBV5-1,TGCGCCAGCAGCTCCACGGGACACCCTAATGAAAAACTGTTTTTT,CASSSTGHPNEKLFF
NA,TRBJ1-1,few,TRBV9,TGTGCCAGCAGCGTAGCGGCAGGGGCATACACTGAAGCTTTCTTT,CASSVAAGAYTEAFF
NA,TRBJ1-4,few,TRBV3-1,TGTGCCAGCAGCCAGATGTTAGAGGAAAAACTGTTTTTT,CASSQMLEEKLFF
NA,TRBJ1-6,NA,TRBV6-2/TRBV6-3,TGTGCCAGCAGTTACCAAGGGTCGGATAATTCACCCCTCCACTTT,CASSYQGSDNSPLHF
TRBD1,TRBJ1-2,few,TRBV28,TGTGCCAGCAGCTCTCCGGGACAGGTCTATGGCTACACCTTC,CASSSPGQVYGYTF
NA,TRBJ1-6,many,TRBV10-3,TGTGCCATCAGCACCGGGGCCTTCCAGTCACCCCTCCACTTT,CAISTGAFQSPLHF
NA,TRBJ2-1,NA,TRBV9,TGTGCCAGCAGCGTTATGATCCGGGGAGCAGAATCTCATCTGTCCTACAATGAGCAGTTCTTC,CASSVMIRGAESHLSYNEQFF
NA,TRBJ1-5,few,TRBV12-3/TRBV12-4,TGTGCCAGCAGTTTAGACAGGTCACCCAATCAGCCCCAGCATTTT,CASSLDRSPNQPQHF
TRBD1,TRBJ1-2,many,TRBV29-1,TGCAGCGTTAGGACAGGAGACTATGGCTACACCTTC,CSVRTGDYGYTF
TRBD1,TRBJ1-6,NA,TRBV20-1,TGCAGTGCTAGGAGGGACAGGGACAATTCACCCCTCCACTTT,CSARRDRDNSPLHF
NA,TRBJ1-1,few,TRBV7-9,TGTGCCAGCAGCCCCGTGACAGGAGCTGAAGCTTTCTTT,CASSPVTGAEAFF
TRBD1,TRBJ1-5,many,TRBV10-2,TGCGCCAGCAGTGAGCCGCGTGGACAGGGGGATCAGCCCCAGCATTTT,CASSEPRGQGDQPQHF
TRBD1,TRBJ1-2,NA,TRBV2,TGTGCCAGCAACTCCGGGACAGGCCCTGGCTACACCTTC,CASNSGTGPGYTF
NA,TRBJ2-3,NA,TRBV29-1,TGCAGCGTTGATCCGTCGGAAAATCCAACGACAGATACGCAGTATTTT,CSVDPSENPTTDTQYF
TRBD1,TRBJ1-5,many,TRBV10-3,TGTGCCATCAGACGGACAGGGGGCAATCAGCCCCAGCATTTT,CAIRRTGGNQPQHF